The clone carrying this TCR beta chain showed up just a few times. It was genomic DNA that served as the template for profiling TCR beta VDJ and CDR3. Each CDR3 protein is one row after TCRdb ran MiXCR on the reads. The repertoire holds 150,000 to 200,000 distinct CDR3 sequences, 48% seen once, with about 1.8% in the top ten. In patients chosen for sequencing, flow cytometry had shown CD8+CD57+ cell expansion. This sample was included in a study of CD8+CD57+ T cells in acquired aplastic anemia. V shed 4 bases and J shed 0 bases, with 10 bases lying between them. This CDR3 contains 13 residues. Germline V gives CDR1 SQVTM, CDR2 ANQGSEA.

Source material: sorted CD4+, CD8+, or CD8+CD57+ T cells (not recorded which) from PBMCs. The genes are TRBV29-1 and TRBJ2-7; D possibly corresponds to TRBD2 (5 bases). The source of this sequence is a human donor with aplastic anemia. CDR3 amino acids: CSVVRRSSYEQYF. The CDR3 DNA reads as TGCAGCGTTGTCAGGAGGAGCTCCTACGAGCAGTACTTC.